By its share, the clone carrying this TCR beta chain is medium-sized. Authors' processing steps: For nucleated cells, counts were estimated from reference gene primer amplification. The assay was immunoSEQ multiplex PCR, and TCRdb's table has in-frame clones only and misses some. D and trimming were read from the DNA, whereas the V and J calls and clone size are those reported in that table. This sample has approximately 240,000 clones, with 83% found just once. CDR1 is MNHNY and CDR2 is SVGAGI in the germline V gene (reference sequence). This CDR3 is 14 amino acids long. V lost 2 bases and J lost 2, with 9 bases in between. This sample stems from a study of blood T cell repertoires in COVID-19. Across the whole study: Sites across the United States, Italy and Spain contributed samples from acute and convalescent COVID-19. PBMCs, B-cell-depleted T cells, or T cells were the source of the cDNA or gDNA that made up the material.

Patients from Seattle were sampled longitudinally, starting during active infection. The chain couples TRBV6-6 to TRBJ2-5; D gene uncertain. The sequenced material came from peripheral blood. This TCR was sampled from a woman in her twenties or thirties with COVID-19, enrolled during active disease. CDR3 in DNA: TGTGCCAGCAGTTACGAAGACATACAAGAGACCCAGTACTTC. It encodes CASSYEDIQETQYF.